This T cell receptor beta chain was documented in a study of blood T cell repertoires in COVID-19 (dated by TCRdb to 2018 to 2020). At the level of the whole study: Samples from collaborators originated in the United States, Italy and Spain and spanned both the acute and convalescent phases of COVID-19. The prospective study material was composed of cDNA or gDNA derived from T cells, B-cell-depleted T cells, or PBMCs. The dataset comprised deeply sampled blood TCRbeta repertoires from subjects exposed to, actively infected with, or recovered from COVID-19. A freely available public database, intended as a resource for researchers studying the immune response to SARS-CoV-2, is where the repertoires were released. The samples were drawn from two sources: the first 160 participants of the ongoing ImmuneRACE study, and 1,000 to 1,500 subjects contributed by 6 global collaborators. Sample metadata almost always included a de-identified subject ID, COVID-19 status, age in years and sex. Where HLA class I and class II types were available, the types were taken from metadata supplied by the sample provider, not from assay-based typing.

The collaborating institutions used their own protocols to collect whole blood in K2EDTA tubes. For TCRbeta analysis, collaborator samples were shipped as frozen whole blood, as isolated PBMCs, or as DNA extracted from either sample type. CDR1 and CDR2 were assigned from the germline V gene (reference sequence) as LNHDA and SQIVND. V and J are truncated by 0 bases and 3 bases respectively, leaving an intervening sequence of 3 bases. The CDR3 measures 14 amino acids from cysteine to phenylalanine. The kept DNA is CDR3 alone, 42 bases in frame from the first base. TCRbeta CDR3 regions were amplified from genomic DNA using the immunoSEQ Assay, a bias-controlled multiplex PCR. The authors' pipeline ran thus. Within the assay, amplification of reference gene primers was used to estimate how many nucleated cells each sample contained. To quantify the absolute abundance of each unique TCRbeta CDR3 rearrangement, sequence reads were collapsed and filtered. For each sample, productive Simpson clonality was calculated by taking the square root of Simpson's diversity index across productive rearrangements. As stored in TCRdb, this immuneACCESS dataset retains in-frame rearrangements with V and J assigned. A fraction of the clones does not appear; measured against another copy, unresolved V genes explain less than half of the discrepancy, and the remainder lacks a known reason. V, J and clone size are taken as reported in that table, and D and trimming were inferred from the DNA itself. The sample table holds 120,000 or so clones, of which 79% were seen once. Around a third of the sample lies in the top ten.

General findings and caveats noted by the study authors: The amount of clinical and demographic metadata varied by source and participant and was provided uncurated.

For this clone: The clone's antigen remains unknown. There are no base qualities to consult, and no much larger clone falls within one base.

The clonotype originates from a man between 35 and 55 years old with active or convalescent COVID-19. Specimen: peripheral blood. Rearrangement joined TRBV19 to TRBJ1-6; the D gene identity is not certain. The CDR3 corresponds to CASSIDSYNSPLHF. The DNA sequence is as follows: TGTGCCAGTAGTATAGACAGCTATAATTCACCCCTCCACTTT.